These 32 T cell receptor beta chains came from one sample sequenced in a study of CD8 T cells in Susac syndrome. Random-hexamer reverse transcription was applied to roughly 0.5 to 1 ug RNA. MiXCR, run by TCRdb on the immunoSEQ multiplex PCR reads, gives a single entry per CDR3 protein. In the table there are about 100,000 distinct CDR3 sequences, about 95% of which are singletons. The sequenced sample was CD8+ T cells from PBMCs. All receptors derive from a human donor with Susac syndrome.

The chain is built from TRBV29-1 and TRBJ2-2; the D gene is possibly TRBD1 (6 bases). Trimming cost V 7 bases and J 3 bases, with 12 bases left between them. This CDR3 comprises 13 residues. Germline assignment: CDR1 SQVTM and CDR2 ANQGSEA. This chain's CDR3 is CSADGQHTGELFF. CDR3 nucleotides: TGCAGCGCCGACGGACAGCACACCGGGGAGCTGTTTTTT.

The rearrangement links TRBV19 to TRBJ1-6; perhaps TRBD1 as D (5 bases). This CDR3 contains 13 residues. Germline lookup yields CDR1 LNHDA and CDR2 SQIVND (reference sequence). V was cut by 9 bases and J by 10 bases, with 16 bases left in between. The CDR3 reads CASSGAVGSPLHF. The DNA of the CDR3 is TGTGCCAGCTCCGGGGCAGTTGGGTCACCCCTCCACTTT. The full variable domain, with the rest looked up from reference TRBV19 and TRBJ1-6, is DGGITQSPKYLFRKEGQNVTLSCEQNLNHDAMYWYRQDPGQGLRLIYYSQIVNDFQKGDIAEGYSVSREKKESFPLTVTSAQKNPTAFYLCASSGAVGSPLHFGNGTRLTVT.

J is TRBJ2-5 and V is TRBV4-1; 8 positions agree with TRBD2. V dropped 0 bases and J dropped 5; count of bases not matched to a gene: 5. Germline CDR1 MGHRA, CDR2 YSYEKL. CDR3 length equals 15 residues. The CDR3 DNA reads TGCGCCAGCAGCCAAGAACTAGCGGTTGGGGAGACCCAGTACTTC. Protein sequence: CASSQELAVGETQYF.

The chain joins TRBV20-1 to TRBJ1-2; D is perhaps TRBD1 (5 bases). There are 11 residues in the CDR3. V was shortened by 4 bases and J by 5 bases, with 8 bases between the two germline ends. Germline loops: CDR1 DFQATT, CDR2 SNEGSKA (reference sequence). The CDR3, as DNA: TGCAGTGCTACAGGGATATATGGCTACACCTTC. Translation gives CSATGIYGYTF.

The CDR3 DNA is TGCAGCGTTGGACCCCGGAGGGGTACAGATACGCAGTATTTT. Its protein is CSVGPRRGTDTQYF. The chain couples TRBV29-1 to TRBJ2-3; D might be TRBD2 (6 bases). CDR3 length equals 14 residues. The ends were cut back, 4 bases at V and 3 bases at J, with 14 bases in the middle. Germline V gene data show CDR1 as SQVTM and CDR2 as ANQGSEA.

The V call is TRBV7-6, the J call TRBJ2-5; D assignment may be TRBD1 or TRBD2 (5 bases each). This CDR3 is built from 12 residues. The germline V gene encodes CDR1 SGHVS and CDR2 FNYEAQ. V was clipped by 5 bases and J by 7 bases, with 11 bases between them. For the CDR3, the DNA is TGTGCCAGCAGCCCGGGGCCCGGGACCCAGTACTTC. Its protein is CASSPGPGTQYF. Variable domain in full (rest from reference TRBV7-6 and TRBJ2-5): GAGVSQSPRYKVTKRGQDVALRCDPISGHVSLYWYRQALGQGPEFLTYFNYEAQQDKSGLPNDRFSAERPEGSISTLTIQRTEQRDSAMYRCASSPGPGTQYFGPGTRLLVL.

This sequence joins TRBV5-1 and TRBJ2-1; D is possibly TRBD2 (6 bases). CDR1 and CDR2 from the germline V gene are SGHRS and YFSETQ. Deletions cut 1 base from V and 4 bases from J, with 12 bases between. This CDR3 comprises 15 residues. The CDR3 protein is CASSLTSPSYNEQFF. DNA of the CDR3: TGCGCCAGCAGCTTGACTAGCCCTAGTTACAATGAGCAGTTCTTC.

This sequence joins TRBV5-1 and TRBJ2-5, with 9 bases aligning to TRBD2. Germline assignment: CDR1 SGHRS and CDR2 YFSETQ. With 0 bases clipped from V and 4 bases from J, the junction kept 4 bases outside the gene matches. The CDR3 contains 15 residues. CDR3 sequence (DNA): TGCGCCAGCAGCTTGGCTAGCGGGGTTTTAGAGACCCAGTACTTC. It encodes CASSLASGVLETQYF. Variable domain in full (rest from reference TRBV5-1 and TRBJ2-5): KAGVTQTPRYLIKTRGQQVTLSCSPISGHRSVSWYQQTPGQGLQFLFEYFSETQRNKGNFPGRFSGRQFSNSRSEMNVSTLELGDSALYLCASSLASGVLETQYFGPGTRLLVL.

V and J are TRBV12-3 or TRBV12-4 and TRBJ1-1, with D uncertain. This CDR3 is 15 amino acids long. V lost 5 bases, J lost 0 bases, and 13 bases lay in between. Here the CDR3 DNA reads TGTGCCAGCAGTGATTCCGCTTATTTGAACACTGAAGCTTTCTTT. Its translation is CASSDSAYLNTEAFF.

The rearrangement links TRBV6-4 to TRBJ2-1, with D perhaps TRBD1 (6 bases). CDR1 MRHNA and CDR2 SNTAGT come from the germline V gene. The CDR3 consists of 13 residues. V was clipped by 4 bases and J by 9 bases, with 13 bases between them. This CDR3 reads CASSVSDRSEQFF. DNA for the CDR3: TGTGCCAGCAGTGTTTCGGACAGATCTGAGCAGTTCTTC.

The chain carries TRBV6-5 and TRBJ2-7; 12 nucleotides align to TRBD2. The CDR3 length is 16 residues. Germline lookup yields CDR1 MNHEY and CDR2 SVGAGI. The junction had 8 bases not matched to a gene; V was cut back by 4 bases and J by 4 bases. CDR3 coding DNA: TGTGCCAGCAGTTCTAGCGGGAGGGGATTGAGATACGAGCAGTACTTC. Protein product: CASSSSGRGLRYEQYF.

The chain employs TRBV14 and TRBJ2-4; no reliable D call. CDR3 size: 12 residues. CDR1 SGHDN and CDR2 FVKESK come from the germline V gene. Trimming removed 2 bases from V and 6 bases from J, with 5 bases in between. The CDR3 region has the DNA TGTGCCAGCAGCCAATGGGGAAACATTCAGTACTTC. Amino acids: CASSQWGNIQYF. Supplemented by reference TRBV14 and TRBJ2-4, the full variable domain reads EAGVTQFPSHSVIEKGQTVTLRCDPISGHDNLYWYRRVMGKEIKFLLHFVKESKQDESGMPNNRFLAERTGGTYSTLKVQPAELEDSGVYFCASSQWGNIQYFGAGTRLSVL.

This clonotype was picked up a small number of times. The chain links TRBV12-3 or TRBV12-4 to TRBJ1-2; 8 bases are a match to TRBD1. V lost 5 bases to trimming and J lost 7 bases; unmatched junction nucleotides: 3. CDR3 length equals 12 residues. Here the CDR3 DNA reads TGTGCCAGCAGTCAGGGGGCTGGTGGCTACACCTTC. It is translated as CASSQGAGGYTF.

The chain recombines TRBV7-8 with TRBJ1-6, with D possibly matching TRBD1 (5 bases). The CDR3 totals 19 residues. Germline V lookup: CDR1 SGHVS, CDR2 FQNEAQ. The V end lost 5 bases, the J end lost 4 bases, and 24 bases lay between the germline ends. In DNA, the CDR3 is TGTGCCAGCAGCCCACACTCGGGACCGGCGACGGGGTATAATTCACCCCTCCACTTT. This translates into CASSPHSGPATGYNSPLHF.

The chain combines TRBV9 with TRBJ1-2; D remains unclear. Germline V gene data show CDR1 as SGDLS and CDR2 as YYNGEE. CDR3 size: 16 residues. V lost 0 bases, J lost 5 bases, and 17 bases lay in between. The CDR3 spells CASSVARDTPTYGYTF. DNA of the CDR3: TGTGCCAGCAGCGTAGCCCGAGACACCCCGACTTATGGCTACACCTTC.

The chain is built from TRBV18 and TRBJ1-2; D unresolved. There are 13 residues in the CDR3. Trimming removed 0 bases from V and 10 bases from J, with 12 bases in between. From germline, CDR1 is KGHSH and CDR2 LQKENI. The CDR3 DNA sequence: TGTGCCAGCTCACCACCAATCGAGCAGGTCTACACCTTC. Amino acids: CASSPPIEQVYTF. The full variable domain, its missing parts supplied by reference TRBV18 and TRBJ1-2, is NAGVMQNPRHLVRRRGQEARLRCSPMKGHSHVYWYRQLPEEGLKFMVYLQKENIIDESGMPKERFSAEFPKEGPSILRIQQVVRGDSAAYFCASSPPIEQVYTFGSGTRLTVV.

The chain has TRBV20-1 and TRBJ2-1; 9 nucleotides align to TRBD2. Germline loops: CDR1 DFQATT, CDR2 SNEGSKA (reference sequence). The J segment lost 7 bases and the V segment lost 6 bases, leaving 13 bases of the junction unmatched. The CDR3 consists of 15 residues. As DNA, the CDR3 is TGCAGTGCGCACAGATCTGAAGCGGGAGGTAATGAGCAGTTCTTC. Amino acid sequence: CSAHRSEAGGNEQFF.

This chain joins TRBV5-6 and TRBJ1-4; D is ambiguous. The CDR3 has 13 amino acids. The V end lost 4 bases, the J end lost 0 bases, and 4 bases lay between the germline ends. The germline gives CDR1 SGHDT, CDR2 YYEEEE. CDR3 in amino acids: CASSLATNEKLFF. The DNA for the CDR3 is TGTGCCAGCAGCCTGGCAACTAATGAAAAACTGTTTTTT.

The chain uses TRBV14 and TRBJ2-3; D is undetermined. In germline, CDR1 is SGHDN, CDR2 FVKESK. The CDR3 extends over 16 amino acids. V lost 3 bases and J 2 bases, leaving 15 bases between the germline ends. The CDR3 is CASSHLSGGPTDTQYF. In nucleotides, the CDR3 is TGTGCCAGCAGCCATCTTTCTGGCGGACCCACAGATACGCAGTATTTT.

The chain carries TRBV4-1 and TRBJ2-7, with a weak D call TRBD2 (5 bases). V lost 0 bases and J lost 4, with 13 bases in between. There are 15 residues in the CDR3. Germline V gene data show CDR1 as MGHRA and CDR2 as YSYEKL. The CDR3 DNA is TGCGCCAGCAGCCAAGATGCAGCGGAGAGATACGAGCAGTACTTC. Protein product: CASSQDAAERYEQYF.

The chain has TRBV28 and TRBJ2-2, with a weak D call TRBD2 (5 bases). Germline-derived CDR1 and CDR2 are MDHEN and SYDVKM. V was trimmed by 3 bases and J by 5 bases, leaving 13 bases between them. This CDR3 comprises 15 residues. The CDR3 protein is CASSFSGGGTGELFF. In DNA, the CDR3 is TGTGCCAGCAGTTTCTCCGGAGGTGGGACCGGGGAGCTGTTTTTT.

The J gene is TRBJ2-1, the V gene TRBV12-3 or TRBV12-4, with 7 bases aligning to TRBD2. CDR3 length: 14 residues. Trimming removed 4 bases from V and 2 bases from J; junction bases left unmatched: 2. CDR3 nucleotide sequence: TGTGCCAGCAGTTCCGGGACTACCTACAATGAGCAGTTCTTC. Translating gives CASSSGTTYNEQFF.

This sequence joins TRBV20-1 and TRBJ1-2; D is unclear. CDR1 and CDR2 from the germline V gene are DFQATT and SNEGSKA (reference sequence). The CDR3 sequence is 12 residues long. The V gene lost 3 bases and the J gene lost 4 bases, with 9 bases spanning the gap. The CDR3 sequence: CSASAGSYGYTF. The CDR3 region has the DNA TGCAGTGCTAGTGCCGGGAGCTATGGCTACACCTTC.

DNA of the CDR3: TGTGCCAGCAGCCAAGGCGGGGGAGATGAGCAGTTCTTC. It translates to CASSQGGGDEQFF. This chain links TRBV3-1 with TRBJ2-1; 7 bases align to TRBD2. The CDR3 is made up of 13 amino acids. Germline V CDR1 and CDR2: LGHDT, YNNKEL (reference sequence). With V trimmed by 1 base and J by 8 bases, 2 bases remained unmatched.

The J gene is TRBJ2-7, the V gene TRBV4-1; TRBD2 aligns across 11 bases. V gave up 1 base and J gave up 0 bases; unmatched junction bases: 8. The CDR3 contains 18 residues. The germline V gene has CDR1 MGHRA and CDR2 YSYEKL. CDR3 coding DNA: TGCGCCAGCAGCCAAGGGGCTAGCGGGGGGTATGGCTCCTACGAGCAGTACTTC. Amino acid sequence: CASSQGASGGYGSYEQYF.

This sequence joins TRBV6-5 and TRBJ2-3; 8 bases match TRBD2. V was pared by 8 bases and J by 4 bases, with 5 bases of the junction left unmatched. Germline loops: CDR1 MNHEY, CDR2 SVGAGI. The CDR3 totals 13 residues. The CDR3 DNA is TGTGCCAGCCGATCTAGCGGGCCAGATACGCAGTATTTT. Encoded protein: CASRSSGPDTQYF.

The chain combines TRBV2 with TRBJ1-1; no definite D call. Trimming left V 3 bases short and J 4 bases short, with 9 bases between. The CDR3 consists of 13 residues. Germline CDR1 reads SNHLY; CDR2 reads FYNNEI. CDR3 loop: CASSEGGFTEAFF. For the CDR3, the DNA is TGTGCCAGCAGTGAGGGAGGGTTCACTGAAGCTTTCTTT. Combining the CDR3 with reference TRBV2 and TRBJ1-1 gives the whole variable domain EPEVTQTPSHQVTQMGQEVILRCVPISNHLYFYWYRQILGQKVEFLVSFYNNEISEKSEIFDDQFSVERPDGSNFTLKIRSTKLEDSAMYFCASSEGGFTEAFFGQGTRLTVV.

The V and J genes are TRBV9 and TRBJ2-3, with a tentative D call TRBD2 (5 bases). In germline, CDR1 is SGDLS, CDR2 YYNGEE. The CDR3 covers 16 residues. The V gene lost 0 bases and the J gene lost 2 bases, with 13 bases spanning the gap. CDR3: CASSVEWTPYTDTQYF. The DNA for the CDR3 is TGTGCCAGCAGCGTAGAATGGACTCCATACACAGATACGCAGTATTTT.

The V call is TRBV27, the J call TRBJ2-7; TRBD1 agrees at 9 bases. This CDR3 contains 16 residues. Germline CDR1 MNHEY, CDR2 SMNVEV (reference sequence). J gave up 2 bases and V 6 bases, and 11 bases lay outside the gene matches. In DNA form, the CDR3 reads TGTGCCAGCAGGCTCAGTAGGGACAGGGATGCCTACGAGCAGTACTTC. This gives the protein CASRLSRDRDAYEQYF.

V and J are TRBV9 and TRBJ1-2, with TRBD1 as a possible D gene (6 bases). CDR1 is SGDLS and CDR2 is YYNGEE in the germline V gene. This CDR3 spans 15 amino acids. The V gene lost 3 bases and the J gene lost 1 base, with 13 bases spanning the gap. As DNA, the CDR3 is TGTGCCAGCAGCGCCCATTACAGGGATAACTATGGCTACACCTTC. Translation: CASSAHYRDNYGYTF.

The rearrangement uses TRBV19 and TRBJ2-7; D possibly corresponds to TRBD2 (5 bases). V shed 10 bases and J shed 0 bases, with 25 bases lying between them. The V gene's germline CDR1 is LNHDA and CDR2 SQIVND (reference sequence). The length of the CDR3 is 17 residues. The CDR3 is CAIPKAAPDLASYEQYF. Written as DNA, the CDR3 is TGTGCCATCCCTAAGGCAGCCCCGGACTTGGCCTCCTACGAGCAGTACTTC.

This clonotype appeared a single time. J is TRBJ2-2 and V is TRBV29-1; D is undetermined. This CDR3 spans 11 amino acids. The germline CDR1 and CDR2 sequences are SQVTM and ANQGSEA. V was cut by 5 bases and J by 3 bases, with 4 bases left in between. CDR3 bases: TGCAGCGTTAGTGACACCGGGGAGCTGTTTTTT. It translates to CSVSDTGELFF.